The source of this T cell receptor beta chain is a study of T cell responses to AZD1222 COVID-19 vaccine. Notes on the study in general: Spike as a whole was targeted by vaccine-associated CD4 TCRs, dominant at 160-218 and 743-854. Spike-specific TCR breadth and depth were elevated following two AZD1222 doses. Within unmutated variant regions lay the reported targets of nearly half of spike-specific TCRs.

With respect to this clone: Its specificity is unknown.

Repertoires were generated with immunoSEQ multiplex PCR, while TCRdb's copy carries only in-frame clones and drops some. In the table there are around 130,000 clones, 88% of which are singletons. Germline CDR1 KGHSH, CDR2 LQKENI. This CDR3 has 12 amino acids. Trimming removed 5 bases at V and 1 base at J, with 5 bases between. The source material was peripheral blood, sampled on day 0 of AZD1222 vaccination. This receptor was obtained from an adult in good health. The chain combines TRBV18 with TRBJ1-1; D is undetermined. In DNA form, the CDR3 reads TGTGCCAGCTCATCCCCGAACACTGAAGCTTTCTTT. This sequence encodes CASSSPNTEAFF.